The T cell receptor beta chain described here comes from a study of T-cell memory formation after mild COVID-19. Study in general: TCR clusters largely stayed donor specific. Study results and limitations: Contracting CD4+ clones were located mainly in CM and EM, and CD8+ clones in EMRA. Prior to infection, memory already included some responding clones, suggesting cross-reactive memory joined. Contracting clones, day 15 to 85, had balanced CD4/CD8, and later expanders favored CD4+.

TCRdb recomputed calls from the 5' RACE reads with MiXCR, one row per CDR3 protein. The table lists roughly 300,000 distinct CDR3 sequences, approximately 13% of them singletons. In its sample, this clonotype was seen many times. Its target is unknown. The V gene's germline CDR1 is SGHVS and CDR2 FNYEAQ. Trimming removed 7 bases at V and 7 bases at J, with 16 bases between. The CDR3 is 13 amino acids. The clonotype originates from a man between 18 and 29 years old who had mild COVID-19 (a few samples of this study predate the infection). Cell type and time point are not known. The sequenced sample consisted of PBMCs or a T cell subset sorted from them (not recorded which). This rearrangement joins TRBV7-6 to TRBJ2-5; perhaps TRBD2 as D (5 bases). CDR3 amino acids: CASKGRPLGTQYF. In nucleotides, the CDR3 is TGTGCCAGCAAAGGCCGCCCACTAGGGACCCAGTACTTC.